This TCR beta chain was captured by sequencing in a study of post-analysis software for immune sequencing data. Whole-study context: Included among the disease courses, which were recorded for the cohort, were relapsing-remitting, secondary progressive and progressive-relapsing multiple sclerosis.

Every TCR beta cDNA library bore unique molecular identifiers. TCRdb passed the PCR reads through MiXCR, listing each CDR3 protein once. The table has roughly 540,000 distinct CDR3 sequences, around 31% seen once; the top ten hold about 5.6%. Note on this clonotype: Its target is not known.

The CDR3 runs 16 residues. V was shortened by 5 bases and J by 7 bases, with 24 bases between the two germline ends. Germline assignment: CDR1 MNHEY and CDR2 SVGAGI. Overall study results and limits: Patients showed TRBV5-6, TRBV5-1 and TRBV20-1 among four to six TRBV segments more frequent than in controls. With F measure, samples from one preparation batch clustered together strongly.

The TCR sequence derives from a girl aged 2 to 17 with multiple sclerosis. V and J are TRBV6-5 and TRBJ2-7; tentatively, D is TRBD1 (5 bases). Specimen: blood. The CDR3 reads CASSTATDRFQREQYF. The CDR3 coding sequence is TGTGCCAGCAGTACAGCGACAGACCGATTTCAACGGGAGCAGTACTTC.